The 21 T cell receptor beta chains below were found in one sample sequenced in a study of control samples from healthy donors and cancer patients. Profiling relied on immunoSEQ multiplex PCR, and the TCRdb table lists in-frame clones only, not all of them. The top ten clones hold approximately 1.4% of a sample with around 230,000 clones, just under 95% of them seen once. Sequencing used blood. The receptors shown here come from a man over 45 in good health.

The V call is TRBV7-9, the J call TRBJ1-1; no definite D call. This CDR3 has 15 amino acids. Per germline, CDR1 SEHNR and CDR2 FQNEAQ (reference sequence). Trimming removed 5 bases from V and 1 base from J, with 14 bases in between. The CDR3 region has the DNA TGTGCCAGCAGCCAGTTCGCATTAGCGAACACTGAAGCTTTCTTT. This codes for CASSQFALANTEAFF.

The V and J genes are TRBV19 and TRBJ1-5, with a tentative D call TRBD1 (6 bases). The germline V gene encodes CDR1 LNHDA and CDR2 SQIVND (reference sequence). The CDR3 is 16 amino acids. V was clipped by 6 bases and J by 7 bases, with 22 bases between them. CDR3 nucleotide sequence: TGTGCCAGTAGCCCTCGCACAGGGTCAGGAGAACAGCCCCAGCATTTT. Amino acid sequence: CASSPRTGSGEQPQHF.

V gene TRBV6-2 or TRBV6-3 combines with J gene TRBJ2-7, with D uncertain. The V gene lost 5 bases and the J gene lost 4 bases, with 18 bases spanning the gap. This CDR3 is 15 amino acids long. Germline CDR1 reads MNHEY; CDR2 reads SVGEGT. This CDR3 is CASSKSQLRKYEQYF. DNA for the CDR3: TGTGCCAGCAGTAAATCTCAGCTGCGGAAGTACGAGCAGTACTTC.

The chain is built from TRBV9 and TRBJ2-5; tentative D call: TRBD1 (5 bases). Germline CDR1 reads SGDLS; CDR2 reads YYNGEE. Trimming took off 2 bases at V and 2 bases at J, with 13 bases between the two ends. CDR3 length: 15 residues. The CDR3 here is CASSVSWGAQETQYF. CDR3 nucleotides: TGTGCCAGCAGCGTTTCCTGGGGCGCACAAGAGACCCAGTACTTC.

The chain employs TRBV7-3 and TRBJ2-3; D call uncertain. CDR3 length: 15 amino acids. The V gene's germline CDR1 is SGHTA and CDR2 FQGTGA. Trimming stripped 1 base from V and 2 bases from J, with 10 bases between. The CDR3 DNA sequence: TGTGCCAGCAGCTTAAGGGGTGATATCACAGATACGCAGTATTTT. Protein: CASSLRGDITDTQYF.

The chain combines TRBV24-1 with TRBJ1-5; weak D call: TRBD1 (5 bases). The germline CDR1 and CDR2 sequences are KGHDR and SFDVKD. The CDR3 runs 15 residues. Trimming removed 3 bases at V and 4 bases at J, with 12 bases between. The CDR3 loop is CATSDPGTANQPQHF. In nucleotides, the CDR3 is TGTGCCACCAGTGATCCCGGGACGGCGAATCAGCCCCAGCATTTT.

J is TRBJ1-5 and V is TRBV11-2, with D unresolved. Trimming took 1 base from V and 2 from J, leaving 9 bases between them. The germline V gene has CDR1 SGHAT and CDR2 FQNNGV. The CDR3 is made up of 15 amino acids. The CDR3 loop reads CASSLGQFGNQPQHF. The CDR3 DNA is TGTGCCAGCAGCTTAGGGCAATTTGGCAATCAGCCCCAGCATTTT.

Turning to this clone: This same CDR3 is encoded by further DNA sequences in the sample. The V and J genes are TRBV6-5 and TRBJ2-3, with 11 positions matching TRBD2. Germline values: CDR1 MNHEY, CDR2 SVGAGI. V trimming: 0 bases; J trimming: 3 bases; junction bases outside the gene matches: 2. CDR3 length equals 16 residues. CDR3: CASSYSSGGATDTQYF. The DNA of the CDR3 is TGTGCCAGCAGTTACTCTAGCGGGGGGGCAACAGATACGCAGTATTTT.

The CDR3 nucleotides read TGTGCCAGCAGAGGGACAACCCAAGAGACCCAGTACTTC. Translation: CASRGTTQETQYF. The chain uses TRBV2 and TRBJ2-5, with D possibly matching TRBD1 (6 bases). Germline assignment: CDR1 SNHLY and CDR2 FYNNEI. The germline V and J ends were trimmed by 6 bases and 1 base, with 9 bases remaining between them. The CDR3 sequence is 13 residues long.

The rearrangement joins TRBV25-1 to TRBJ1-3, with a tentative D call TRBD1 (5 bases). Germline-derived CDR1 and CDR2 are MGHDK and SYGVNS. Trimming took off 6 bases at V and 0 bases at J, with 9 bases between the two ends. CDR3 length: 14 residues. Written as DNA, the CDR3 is TGTGCCAGCAGCCCAGGGTCCTCTGGAAACACCATATATTTT. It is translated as CASSPGSSGNTIYF.

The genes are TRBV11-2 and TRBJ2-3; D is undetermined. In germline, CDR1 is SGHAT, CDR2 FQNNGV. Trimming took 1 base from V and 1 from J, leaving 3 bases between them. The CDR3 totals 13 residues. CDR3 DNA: TGTGCCAGCAGCTTAGGGCGCACAGATACGCAGTATTTT. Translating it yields CASSLGRTDTQYF.

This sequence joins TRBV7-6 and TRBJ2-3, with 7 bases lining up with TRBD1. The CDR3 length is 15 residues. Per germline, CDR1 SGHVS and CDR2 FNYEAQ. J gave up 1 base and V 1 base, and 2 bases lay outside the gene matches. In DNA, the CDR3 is TGTGCCAGCAGCTTAGGCCAGGGGGGCACAGATACGCAGTATTTT. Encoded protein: CASSLGQGGTDTQYF.

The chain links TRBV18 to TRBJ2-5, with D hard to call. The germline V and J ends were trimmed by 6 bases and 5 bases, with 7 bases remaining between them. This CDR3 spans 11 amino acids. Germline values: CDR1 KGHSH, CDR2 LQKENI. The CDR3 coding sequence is TGTGCCAGCTCTTACGGCGAGACCCAGTACTTC. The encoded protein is CASSYGETQYF.

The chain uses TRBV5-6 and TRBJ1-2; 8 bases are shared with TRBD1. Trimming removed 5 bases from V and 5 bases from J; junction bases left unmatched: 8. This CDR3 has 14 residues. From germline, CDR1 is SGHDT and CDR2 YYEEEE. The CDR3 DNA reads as TGTGCCAGCAGACCCGGACAGGGAGGATATGGCTACACCTTC. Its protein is CASRPGQGGYGYTF.

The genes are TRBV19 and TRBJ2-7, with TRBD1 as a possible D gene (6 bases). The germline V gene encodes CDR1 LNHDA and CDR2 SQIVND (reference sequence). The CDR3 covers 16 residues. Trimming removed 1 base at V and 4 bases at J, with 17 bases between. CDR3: CASSIGSQGSKYEQYV. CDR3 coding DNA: TGTGCCAGTAGTATAGGCTCACAGGGATCAAAGTACGAGCAGTACGTC.

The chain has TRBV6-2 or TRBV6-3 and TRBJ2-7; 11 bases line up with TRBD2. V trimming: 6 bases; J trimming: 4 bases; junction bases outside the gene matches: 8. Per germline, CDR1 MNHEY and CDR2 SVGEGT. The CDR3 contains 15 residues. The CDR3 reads CASSPGLAAVYEQYV. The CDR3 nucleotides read TGTGCCAGCAGCCCGGGACTAGCGGCCGTATACGAGCAGTACGTC.

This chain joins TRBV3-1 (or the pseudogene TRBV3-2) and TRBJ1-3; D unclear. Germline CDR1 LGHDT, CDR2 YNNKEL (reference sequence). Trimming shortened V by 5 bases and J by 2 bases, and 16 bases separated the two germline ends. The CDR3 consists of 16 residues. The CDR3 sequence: CASSSRSAATGNTIYF. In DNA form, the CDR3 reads TGTGCCAGCAGCTCCCGATCAGCTGCTACTGGAAACACCATATATTTT.

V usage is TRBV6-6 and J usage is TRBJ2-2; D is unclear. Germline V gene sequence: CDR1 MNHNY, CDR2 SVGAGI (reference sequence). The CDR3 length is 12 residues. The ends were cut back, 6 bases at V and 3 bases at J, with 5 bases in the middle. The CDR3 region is CASRSYTGELFF. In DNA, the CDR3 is TGTGCCAGCAGGTCATACACCGGGGAGCTGTTTTTT.

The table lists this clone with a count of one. The CDR3 loop is CASRSPLGNQPQHF. The CDR3, as DNA: TGTGCCAGCAGGTCCCCCTTGGGAAATCAGCCCCAGCATTTT. This chain uses TRBV7-2 with TRBJ1-5; the D is unclear. Trimming took off 6 bases at V and 4 bases at J, with 13 bases between the two ends. CDR3 size: 14 residues. Germline V CDR1 and CDR2: SGHTA, FQGNSA.

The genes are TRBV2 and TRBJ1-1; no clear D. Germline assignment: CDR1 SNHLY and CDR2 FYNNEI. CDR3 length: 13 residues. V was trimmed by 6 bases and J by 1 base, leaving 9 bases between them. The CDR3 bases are TGTGCCAGCAGCCCCGGGCCGAACACTGAAGCTTTCTTT. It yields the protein CASSPGPNTEAFF.

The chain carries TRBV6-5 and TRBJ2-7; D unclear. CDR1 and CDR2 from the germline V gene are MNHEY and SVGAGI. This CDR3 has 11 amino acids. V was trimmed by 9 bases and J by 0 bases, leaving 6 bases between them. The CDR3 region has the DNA TGTGCCAGTATGAGCTCCTACGAGCAGTACTTC. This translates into CASMSSYEQYF.